The subject of this entry is one T cell receptor beta chain. This entry belongs to a study of blood T cell repertoires in COVID-19. Whole-study context: Acute and convalescent COVID-19 samples came from the United States, Italy and Spain. T cells, B-cell-depleted T cells, or PBMCs provided the cDNA or gDNA that served as material.

Study processing details: Amplifying reference gene primers gave estimates of nucleated cell counts. Sequencing was performed with immunoSEQ multiplex PCR; in TCRdb, only in-frame clones are kept and a portion is missing. V and J calls and clone size are given by that table; D and trimming were obtained from the DNA. The sample yields 150,000 to 200,000 clones, around 83% seen once. The Seattle patients joined while their infection was active and were tracked longitudinally afterward. Germline loops: CDR1 MDHEN, CDR2 SYDVKM. V lost 3 bases and J 0 bases, leaving 12 bases between the germline ends. The CDR3 spans 16 residues.

The receptor was derived from a woman in her sixties or seventies with COVID-19, enrolled during active disease. This rearrangement joins TRBV28 to TRBJ1-3; TRBD1 might be the D (5 bases). Material for sequencing was peripheral blood. The CDR3 reads CASSFRQGYSGNTIYF. Here the CDR3 DNA reads TGTGCCAGCAGTTTTCGTCAGGGCTACTCTGGAAACACCATATATTTT. Using reference TRBV28 and TRBJ1-3 for the parts outside the CDR3, the full variable domain is DVKVTQSSRYLVKRTGEKVFLECVQDMDHENMFWYRQDPGLGLRLIYFSYDVKMKEKGDIPEGYSVSREKKERFSLILESASTNQTSMYLCASSFRQGYSGNTIYFGEGSWLTVV.